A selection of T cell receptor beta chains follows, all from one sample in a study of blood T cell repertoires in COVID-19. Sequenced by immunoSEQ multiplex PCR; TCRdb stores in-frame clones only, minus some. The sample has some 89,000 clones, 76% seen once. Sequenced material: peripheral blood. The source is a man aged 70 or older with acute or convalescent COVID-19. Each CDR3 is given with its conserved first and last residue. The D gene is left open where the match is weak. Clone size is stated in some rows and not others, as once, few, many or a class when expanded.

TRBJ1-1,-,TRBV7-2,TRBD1,TGTGCCAGCAGCACGTGGACAGGAGAAAGTGTGGAAGCTTTCTTT,CASSTWTGESVEAFF
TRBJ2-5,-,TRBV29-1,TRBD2,TGCAGCGTTGAACCCATGGGGATGGCGGGACTAGAAGAGACCCAGTACTTC,CSVEPMGMAGLEETQYF
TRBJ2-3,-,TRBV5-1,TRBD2,TGCGCCAGCAGCCTGGGACTAGCGGGGTCTTCTAGCACAGATACGCAGTATTTT,CASSLGLAGSSSTDTQYF
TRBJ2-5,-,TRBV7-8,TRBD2,TGTGCCAGCAGCCCCGGGGGGAAGACCCAGTACTTC,CASSPGGKTQYF
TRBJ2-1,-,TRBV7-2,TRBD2,TGTGCCAGCAGCTTACTAGCGGGGGGGCTGTGGGAGAATGAGCAGTTCTTC,CASSLLAGGLWENEQFF
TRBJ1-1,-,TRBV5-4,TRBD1,TGTGCCAGCAGCTCGACAGGGGGAGCGGCTGAAGCTTTCTTT,CASSSTGGAAEAFF
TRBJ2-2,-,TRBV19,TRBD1,TGTGCCGTCCGACCGGACAGGGTAAACACCGGGGAGCTGTTTTTT,CAVRPDRVNTGELFF
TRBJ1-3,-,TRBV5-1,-,TGCGCCAGCAGCCAGGAGGGGATCTCTGGAAACACCATATATTTT,CASSQEGISGNTIYF
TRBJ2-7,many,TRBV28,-,TGTGCCAGCAGTTTAGCAGGGGACCGGAGCGAGCAGTACTTC,CASSLAGDRSEQYF
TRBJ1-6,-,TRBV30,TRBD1,TGTGCCTGGAATATCCTCAGGGGGGCCAATTCACCCCTCCACTTT,CAWNILRGANSPLHF
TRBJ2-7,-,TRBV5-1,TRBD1,TGCGCCAGCAGCCGGACAGGGGGCTCCTACGAGCAGTACTTC,CASSRTGGSYEQYF
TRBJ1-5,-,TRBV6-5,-,TGTGCCAGCAGTTTGGCCGGAGGAGGCCCTAATCAGCCCCAGCATTTT,CASSLAGGGPNQPQHF
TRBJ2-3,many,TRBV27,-,TGTGCCAGCAGGCTTTCAGGAGGTACGCAGTATTTT,CASRLSGGTQYF
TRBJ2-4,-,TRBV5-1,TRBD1,TGCGCCAGCAGCTCAGGGACAGGAGGGGGGTCCGCGTCAGCCAAAAACATTCAGTACTTC,CASSSGTGGGSASAKNIQYF
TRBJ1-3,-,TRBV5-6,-,TGTGCCAGCAGCTTAGGGGACTCTGGAAACACCATATATTTT,CASSLGDSGNTIYF
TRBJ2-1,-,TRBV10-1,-,TGCGCCAGCAGTGAGGGTACTAGTTTCAATGAGCAGTTCTTC,CASSEGTSFNEQFF
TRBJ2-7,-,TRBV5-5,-,TGTGCCAGCAGCGGGGGGACTGGAGCCTACGAGCAGTACTTC,CASSGGTGAYEQYF
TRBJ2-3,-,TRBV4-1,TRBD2,TGCGCCAGCAGCCGACTACCCGGGACTAGCGGGGGGGCCCCAGATACGCAGTATTTT,CASSRLPGTSGGAPDTQYF
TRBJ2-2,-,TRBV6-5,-,TGTGCCAGCAGTTACAGGGGCACCGGGGAGCTGTTTTTT,CASSYRGTGELFF
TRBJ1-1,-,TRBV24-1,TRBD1,TGTGCCACCAGTGACGTGGGACAGGGTGGCACTGAAGCTTTCTTT,CATSDVGQGGTEAFF
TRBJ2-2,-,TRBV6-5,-,TGTGCCAGCAGTTACTCTCCCAGGGCGAATACCGGGGAGCTGTTTTTT,CASSYSPRANTGELFF
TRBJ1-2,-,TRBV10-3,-,TGTGCCATCAGTGAGTCTCCGGGGGGAAGGAACTATGGCTACACCTTC,CAISESPGGRNYGYTF
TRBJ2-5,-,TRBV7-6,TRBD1,TGTGCCAGCAGCCCTGGGACAGGGGGCTTGCAGACCCAGTACTTC,CASSPGTGGLQTQYF
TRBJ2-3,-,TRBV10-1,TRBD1,TGCGCCAGTGGACAGGGTTTAGATACGCAGTATTTT,CASGQGLDTQYF
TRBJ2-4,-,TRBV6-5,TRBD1,TGTGCCAGCAGCCAAACAGGGGGCCGAAACATTCAGTACTTC,CASSQTGGRNIQYF
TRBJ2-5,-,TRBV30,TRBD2,TGTGCCTGGAGGGGTGGACTAGCGGTTCAAGAGACCCAGTACTTC,CAWRGGLAVQETQYF
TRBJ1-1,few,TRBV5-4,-,TGTGCCAGCAGCTTAAGAGGGGGAATCAACACTGAAGCTTTCTTT,CASSLRGGINTEAFF
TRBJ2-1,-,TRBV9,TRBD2,TGTGCCAGCAGCGCCCCCGGACTGGGACTAGCGGAGTCCCGCAAGTTCTTC,CASSAPGLGLAESRKFF
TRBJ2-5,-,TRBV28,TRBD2,TGTGCCAGCAGGTTGACTAGCGGGAGGGTTGAGACCCAGTACTTC,CASRLTSGRVETQYF
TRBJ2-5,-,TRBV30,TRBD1,TGTGCCTGGAGTGTATTCGGGACAGGGGTGTACCAAGAGACCCAGTACTTC,CAWSVFGTGVYQETQYF
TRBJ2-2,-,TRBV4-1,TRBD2,TGCGCCAGCAGACGCGCGGGGGCGAACACCGGGGAGCTGTTTTTT,CASRRAGANTGELFF
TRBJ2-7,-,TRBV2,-,TGTGCCAGTTCCACGGGGGAACCTAGTGACTACGAGCAGTACTTC,CASSTGEPSDYEQYF
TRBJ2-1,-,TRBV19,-,TGTGCCAGTACCCCTGACTCCCACAATGAGCAGTTCTTC,CASTPDSHNEQFF
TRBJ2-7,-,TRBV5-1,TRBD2,TGCGCCAGCAGCCCTCTAGCGGGGCTCTCCTACGAGCAGTACTTC,CASSPLAGLSYEQYF
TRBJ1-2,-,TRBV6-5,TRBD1,TGTGCCAGCACCAGAGGGGGCAACTATGGCTACACCTTC,CASTRGGNYGYTF
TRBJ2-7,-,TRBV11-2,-,TGTGCCAGCAGCTGGGTAACAGGGCCACACGAGCAGTACTTC,CASSWVTGPHEQYF
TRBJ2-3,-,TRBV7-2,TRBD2,TGTGCCAGCAGCTTACTAGCGGGGGGGCGCAATACGCAGTATTTT,CASSLLAGGRNTQYF
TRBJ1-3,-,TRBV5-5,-,TGTGCCAGCAGCCGTTTCTCTGGAAACACCATATATTTT,CASSRFSGNTIYF
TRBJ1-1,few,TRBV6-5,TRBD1,TGTGCCAGCAGACAACCGGGACAGGGGGCCCCTGAAGCTTTCTTT,CASRQPGQGAPEAFF
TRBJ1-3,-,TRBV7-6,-,TGTGCCAGCAGCTCGGACATTCTCTCTGGAAACACCATATATTTT,CASSSDILSGNTIYF
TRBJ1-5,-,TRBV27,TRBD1,TGTGCCAGCAGCTACAAGGGACAGGGGGTCTTTAGCAATCAGCCCCAGCATTTT,CASSYKGQGVFSNQPQHF